A few counts support the clone carrying this TCR beta chain. The record originates from a study of early T cells in non-severe SARS-CoV-2 infection. The protocol attached unique molecular identifiers to individual cDNA molecules. TCRdb called the 5' RACE reads again in MiXCR, with one record for every CDR3 protein. This table has about 22,000 distinct CDR3 sequences, roughly 4.7% appearing once. Material: whole blood. This sequence was found in an adult who was a healthcare worker with PCR-confirmed SARS-CoV-2 infection or an uninfected control (not recorded which).

The CDR3 loop reads CASRLGLYNEQFF. In nucleotides, the CDR3 is TGTGCCAGCAGATTGGGACTGTACAATGAGCAGTTCTTC. The chain has TRBV7-9 and TRBJ2-1, with a tentative D call TRBD2 (6 bases). The ends were cut back, 6 bases at V and 4 bases at J, with 10 bases in the middle. From germline, CDR1 is SEHNR and CDR2 FQNEAQ (reference sequence). The CDR3 extends over 13 amino acids.